This TCR beta chain was identified in a study of blood T cells in healthy people across ages. Overall study results and limits: Roughly linearly, TCR beta diversity per million T cells fell as age increased.

Details on this clonotype: What it binds is unknown.

The CDR3 totals 12 residues. V was clipped by 0 bases and J by 8 bases, with 7 bases between them. Per germline, CDR1 MNHEY and CDR2 SVGEGT. For the second PCR, which ran for about 6 to 11 cycles, a sample-barcoded 5' primer and a J-beta primer mix were used. Carrying 12 random nucleotides, a template-switch adaptor labeled each individual cDNA molecule. Researchers report that each sample yielded at least 2.5 million CDR3-containing paired-end reads. One entry per CDR3 protein, called by TCRdb with MiXCR from the 5' RACE reads. The top ten hold just over 4% of the sample, which has 1,500,000 or so distinct CDR3 sequences, less than 45% seen once.

The source material was blood. This clonotype was sampled from a woman between 18 and 30 years old in good health. The chain recombines TRBV6-2 or TRBV6-3 with TRBJ1-1, with unresolved D. DNA of the CDR3: TGTGCCAGCAGTTACTCCCCAGCAGAAGCTTTCTTT. This sequence encodes CASSYSPAEAFF.